These 16 T cell receptor beta chains share one sample of origin, sequenced in a study of shared clonotypes between healthy human individuals. Repertoires were generated with immunoSEQ multiplex PCR, while TCRdb's copy carries only in-frame clones and drops some. This table holds under 2,500,000 clones, around 95% found once. Sequencing used naive CD4+ T cells sorted from blood. Subset reported: CD45RA+ positively selected. The receptor set was obtained from a man younger than 35 in good health.

The genes are TRBV5-6 and TRBJ1-2; TRBD1 might be the D (5 bases). The CDR3 is 13 residues long. Germline V gene sequence: CDR1 SGHDT, CDR2 YYEEEE. V lost 6 bases to trimming and J lost 5 bases, with 14 bases between them. DNA for the CDR3: TGTGCCAGCACCCTGGGGGAGTATTATGGCTACACCTTC. Its protein product is CASTLGEYYGYTF.

The J gene is TRBJ1-1, the V gene TRBV15, with unresolved D. This CDR3 is built from 15 residues. Germline values: CDR1 LNHNV, CDR2 YYDKDF (reference sequence). V was shortened by 3 bases and J by 1 base, with 12 bases between the two germline ends. CDR3 protein: CATSRPLGTNTEAFF. The CDR3 nucleotides are TGTGCCACCAGCAGGCCGTTGGGAACGAACACTGAAGCTTTCTTT. Using reference TRBV15 and TRBJ1-1 for the parts outside the CDR3, the full variable domain is DAMVIQNPRYQVTQFGKPVTLSCSQTLNHNVMYWYQQKSSQAPKLLFHYYDKDFNNEADTPDNFQSRRPNTSFCFLDIRSPGLGDTAMYLCATSRPLGTNTEAFFGQGTRLTVV.

The rearrangement links TRBV30 to TRBJ2-3, with 7 bases identical to TRBD1. Germline V gene data show CDR1 as GTSNPN and CDR2 as SVGIG (reference sequence). The CDR3 is made up of 14 amino acids. Losses at the gene ends were 3 bases for V and 2 bases for J; bases not matched to a gene: 5. The CDR3 region is CAWRGQGVTDTQYF. CDR3 in DNA: TGTGCCTGGAGAGGCCAGGGGGTCACAGATACGCAGTATTTT.

This chain links TRBV9 with TRBJ1-4; a weak D match, TRBD1 (6 bases). There are 14 residues in the CDR3. The ends were cut back, 4 bases at V and 3 bases at J, with 10 bases in the middle. Germline CDR1 is SGDLS and CDR2 is YYNGEE. The CDR3 loop reads CASSIGGPNEKLFF. The CDR3, as DNA: TGTGCCAGCAGCATAGGGGGACCTAATGAAAAACTGTTTTTT.

Worth noting for this clone: Other DNA variants within this sample encode the same CDR3. This chain links TRBV27 with TRBJ2-2; TRBD1 matches at 8 bases. The germline gives CDR1 MNHEY, CDR2 SMNVEV (reference sequence). The CDR3 is 13 amino acids. J lost 4 bases, V lost 6 bases, and 1 base had no gene match. The CDR3 sequence is CASRQGGTGELFF. The CDR3 DNA reads TGTGCCAGCAGACAGGGGGGCACCGGGGAGCTGTTTTTT.

This chain links TRBV12-5 with TRBJ1-2; TRBD1 matches 7 bases. The V gene end was trimmed by 1 base and the J gene end by 1 base; junction bases not matched to a gene: 9. This CDR3 spans 17 amino acids. Germline loops: CDR1 LGHNT, CDR2 FRNRAP. The CDR3 DNA reads TGTGCTAGTGGTTTGGCTCAACAGGGGCCCCTTAACTATGGCTACACCTTC. Residues: CASGLAQQGPLNYGYTF.

This chain uses TRBV18 with TRBJ1-3, with 9 nucleotides matching TRBD1. V was pared by 2 bases and J by 4 bases, with 3 bases of the junction left unmatched. There are 15 residues in the CDR3. Germline V gene sequence: CDR1 KGHSH, CDR2 LQKENI. In DNA, the CDR3 is TGTGCCAGCTCACCAAGACAGGGGGAAGGAAACACCATATATTTT. Translation: CASSPRQGEGNTIYF.

A remark on this clone: Other DNA sequences in the sample encode the same CDR3. The CDR3 coding sequence is TGTGCCAGCAGCTTGGGGGACAGGGATAATTCACCCCTCCACTTT. It specifies CASSLGDRDNSPLHF. The chain employs TRBV5-4 and TRBJ1-6, with TRBD1 matching over 9 bases. J was trimmed by 5 bases and V by 0 bases; bases with no gene match: 0. The CDR3 loop spans 15 amino acids. The germline gives CDR1 SGHNT, CDR2 YYREEE (reference sequence).

The rearrangement joins TRBV7-2 to TRBJ2-7, with 8 bases identical to TRBD1. Germline CDR1 SGHTA, CDR2 FQGNSA. This CDR3 spans 15 amino acids. Germline trimming cut 6 bases from V and 2 bases from J; bases unmatched to any gene: 9. The CDR3 DNA follows: TGTGCCAGCAGGTTAACAGGGGGAGGTCCCTACGAGCAGTACTTC. It encodes CASRLTGGGPYEQYF.

V and J are TRBV7-2 and TRBJ2-7; D perhaps matches TRBD2 (6 bases). The CDR3 is made up of 14 amino acids. V gave up 6 bases and J gave up 3 bases, with 15 bases separating them. CDR1 and CDR2 (germline): SGHTA, FQGNSA. CDR3 in amino acids: CASRPPTGSYEQYF. The CDR3 DNA reads TGTGCCAGCAGGCCTCCGACCGGGAGCTACGAGCAGTACTTC.

The chain joins TRBV6-5 to TRBJ2-7; D remains ambiguous. V was trimmed by 10 bases and J by 5 bases, leaving 15 bases between them. Germline V CDR1 and CDR2: MNHEY, SVGAGI. The CDR3 contains 12 residues. DNA of the CDR3: TGTGCCACCCGTCGGGCCGAGGACGAGCAGTACTTC. This translates into CATRRAEDEQYF.

About this clone itself: Within the sample, other DNA sequences also encode this same CDR3. The chain recombines TRBV7-9 with TRBJ1-5; D gene unclear. Per the germline V gene, CDR1 is SEHNR and CDR2 is FQNEAQ (reference sequence). The CDR3 extends over 12 amino acids. Trimming shortened V by 3 bases and J by 5 bases, and 5 bases separated the two germline ends. The CDR3 coding sequence is TGTGCCAGCAGCTTCGGGGATCAGCCCCAGCATTTT. This codes for CASSFGDQPQHF.

The chain couples TRBV6-5 to TRBJ2-1, with 8 bases identical to TRBD1. J lost 9 bases, V lost 5 bases, and 12 bases had no gene match. Germline-derived CDR1 and CDR2 are MNHEY and SVGAGI. CDR3 length equals 15 residues. In DNA, the CDR3 is TGTGCCAGCAGTGCGACAGGGGTAATTAATATTGAGCAGTTCTTC. It encodes CASSATGVINIEQFF.

This chain links TRBV13 with TRBJ2-5; 11 bases match TRBD2. After removal of 5 bases from V and 2 bases from J, the junction contained 4 bases not matched to a gene. This CDR3 contains 15 residues. Germline V CDR1 and CDR2: PRHDT, FYEKMQ (reference sequence). The CDR3 loop is CASSLTSGVQETQYF. CDR3 DNA sequence: TGTGCCAGCAGCCTGACTAGCGGGGTACAAGAGACCCAGTACTTC.

The rearrangement joins TRBV7-2 to TRBJ1-2, with 7 bases matching TRBD1. CDR1 and CDR2 from the germline V gene are SGHTA and FQGNSA. The CDR3 consists of 14 residues. Losses at the gene ends were 5 bases for V and 3 bases for J; bases not matched to a gene: 6. DNA for the CDR3: TGTGCCAGCAGCCAGGGGGGGTCCCACTATGGCTACACCTTC. Encoded protein: CASSQGGSHYGYTF.

This rearrangement joins TRBV5-1 to TRBJ1-3; D remains unclear. The V and J ends lost 1 base and 0 bases respectively, with 11 bases between them. The CDR3 consists of 16 residues. Per the germline V gene, CDR1 is SGHRS and CDR2 is YFSETQ. CDR3 DNA sequence: TGCGCCAGCAGCTTGTTCACTAAGGGCTCTGGAAACACCATATATTTT. Translating it yields CASSLFTKGSGNTIYF.